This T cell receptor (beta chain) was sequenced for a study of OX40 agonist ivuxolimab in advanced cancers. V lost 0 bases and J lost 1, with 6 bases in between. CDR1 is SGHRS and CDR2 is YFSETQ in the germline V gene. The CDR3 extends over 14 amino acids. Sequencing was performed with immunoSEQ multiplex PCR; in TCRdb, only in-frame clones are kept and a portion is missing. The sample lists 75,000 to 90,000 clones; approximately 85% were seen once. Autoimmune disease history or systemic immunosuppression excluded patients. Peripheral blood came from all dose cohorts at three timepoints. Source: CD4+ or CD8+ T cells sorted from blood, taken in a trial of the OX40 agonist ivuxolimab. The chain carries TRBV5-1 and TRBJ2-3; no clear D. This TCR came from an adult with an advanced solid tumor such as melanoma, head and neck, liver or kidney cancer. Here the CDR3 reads CASSLAQGTDTQYF. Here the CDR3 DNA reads TGCGCCAGCAGCTTGGCCCAGGGCACAGATACGCAGTATTTT.